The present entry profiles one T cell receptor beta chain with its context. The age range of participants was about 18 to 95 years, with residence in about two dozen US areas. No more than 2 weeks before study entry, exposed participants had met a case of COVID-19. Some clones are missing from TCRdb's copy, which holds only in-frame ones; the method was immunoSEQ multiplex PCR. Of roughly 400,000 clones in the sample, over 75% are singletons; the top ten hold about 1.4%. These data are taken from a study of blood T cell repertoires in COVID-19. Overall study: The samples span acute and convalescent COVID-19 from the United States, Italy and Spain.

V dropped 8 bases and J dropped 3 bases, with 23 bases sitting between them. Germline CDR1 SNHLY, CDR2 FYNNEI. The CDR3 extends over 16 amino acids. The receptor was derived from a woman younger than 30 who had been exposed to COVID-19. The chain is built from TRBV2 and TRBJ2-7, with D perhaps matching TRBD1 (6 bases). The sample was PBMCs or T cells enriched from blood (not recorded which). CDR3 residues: CASDGGLQGRFYEQYF. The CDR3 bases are TGTGCCAGCGATGGGGGCCTACAGGGACGTTTCTACGAGCAGTACTTC.